These T cell receptor beta chains were read from a single sample in a study of regulatory and conventional T cells in RAG deficiency. The protocol was immunoSEQ multiplex PCR, while the TCRdb copy is restricted to in-frame clones and leaves out a portion. The sample yields 29,000 or so clones, 90% to 95% seen once. These sequences were also reported in another study, on regulatory T cells.

The sample consisted of CD25- CD4+ T cells sorted from blood. The receptor set was obtained from a human donor in good health. Each CDR3 is given with its conserved first and last residue. D genes are given only for firm matches. Clone size, where shown, is once, few, many, or a class for clones that have expanded.

TRBV6-1	-	TRBJ2-5	TRBD2	TGTGCCAGCAGTGAGACTAGCGTGGAGACCCAGTACTTC	CASSETSVETQYF
TRBV6-5	few	TRBJ2-7	TRBD2	TGTGCCAGCAGCCGGGGGGGCTACGAGCAGTACTTC	CASSRGGYEQYF
TRBV6-5	once	TRBJ1-1	-	TGTGCCACCGGCAGGGAAACTGAAGCTTTCTTT	CATGRETEAFF
TRBV5-6	-	TRBJ1-1	-	TGTGCCAGCAGCCTTGGGACTAGAGTGGAAGCTTTCTTT	CASSLGTRVEAFF
TRBV7-3	once	TRBJ2-1	TRBD2	TGTGCCAGCAGCTTAAGCCCGGGACTAGCGGGGGGTCACTACAATGAGCAGTTCTTC	CASSLSPGLAGGHYNEQFF
TRBV7-2	-	TRBJ2-5	TRBD1	TGTGCCAGCAGCAGACAGGGGGCTAGAGAGACCCAGTACTTC	CASSRQGARETQYF
TRBV6-1	once	TRBJ1-5	-	TGTGCCAGCATGGTGAGCCTCAATCAGCCCCAGCATTTT	CASMVSLNQPQHF
TRBV28	-	TRBJ1-4	-	TGTGCCAGCAGTCCCCAGGCTAATGAAAAACTGTTTTTT	CASSPQANEKLFF
TRBV11-2	-	TRBJ1-2	-	TGTGCCAGCAGCTTAGCTTCAGGATTTAACTATGGCTACACCTTC	CASSLASGFNYGYTF
TRBV7-9	-	TRBJ1-1	-	TGTGCCAGCAGCTTACTTCAAGAGACTGAAGCTTTCTTT	CASSLLQETEAFF
TRBV6-1	-	TRBJ1-2	-	TGTGCCAGCAGTGAAGCGTCGAGAATTGCTAACTATGGCTACACCTTC	CASSEASRIANYGYTF
TRBV9	-	TRBJ1-4	-	TGTGCCAGCAGTCGACAGTCCTTTAATGAAAAACTGTTTTTT	CASSRQSFNEKLFF
TRBV27	-	TRBJ2-5	TRBD2	TGTGCCAGCAGTTCCCCGTCGGGGGGGGAGACCCAGTACTTC	CASSSPSGGETQYF
TRBV11-3	-	TRBJ2-1	TRBD2	TGTGCCAGCAGCTCGGGGGGGGCCGCAATCTTCAATGAGCAGTTCTTC	CASSSGGAAIFNEQFF
TRBV20-1	-	TRBJ2-1	TRBD1	TGCAGTTGGGACAGACACAATGAGCAGTTCTTC	CSWDRHNEQFF
TRBV21-1	-	TRBJ1-2	-	TGTGCCAGCAGCAACCGGGACAGGGGGGAAGCTAACTATGGCTACACCTTC	CASSNRDRGEANYGYTF
TRBV11-2	-	TRBJ1-5	-	TGTGCCAGCAGCAAGACAGGAGGAGTCAATCAGCCCCAGCATTTT	CASSKTGGVNQPQHF
TRBV5-1	-	TRBJ2-7	TRBD1	TGCGCCAGCAGCTCTCTGGCCGGGACAGGGAATAAAGGCGAGCAGTACTTC	CASSSLAGTGNKGEQYF
TRBV5-6	-	TRBJ1-1	-	TGTGCCAGCAGCTTCAGGATCTCTGAAGCTTTCTTT	CASSFRISEAFF
TRBV19	-	TRBJ1-2	-	TGTGCCAGTAGTGAGGGGGGGAACATTCACTATGGCTACACCTTC	CASSEGGNIHYGYTF
TRBV5-1	-	TRBJ2-1	-	TGCGCCAGCAAGCAGGAGGGCTCCTACAATGAGCAGTTCTTC	CASKQEGSYNEQFF
TRBV19	-	TRBJ1-4	TRBD1	TGTGCCAGTAGTACCGGGACAGGGACAGCTAATGAAAAACTGTTTTTT	CASSTGTGTANEKLFF
TRBV6-5	-	TRBJ1-1	-	TGTGCCAGCAGAAATGGGCGGGGAAAAAAAGCTGAAGCTTTCTTT	CASRNGRGKKAEAFF
TRBV19	-	TRBJ1-1	-	TGTGCCAGTAGTATAGCTCCGGTACCAGGGGCTGAAGCTTTCTTT	CASSIAPVPGAEAFF
TRBV4-1	-	TRBJ1-5	-	TGCGCCAGCAGCCAAGGGAGGGGCAATCAGCCCCAGCATTTT	CASSQGRGNQPQHF
TRBV10-3	-	TRBJ1-6	TRBD1	TGTGCCATCAGACAGGGGGCGGATAATTCACCCCTCCACTTT	CAIRQGADNSPLHF
TRBV5-4	-	TRBJ2-2	TRBD2	TGTGCCAGCAGCGCAGGAGGCGGGGGGGGCACCGGGGAGCTGTTTTTT	CASSAGGGGGTGELFF
TRBV30	-	TRBJ1-2	-	TGTGCCTGGAGTGTAGCGGCGACGGGAGGCTACACCTTC	CAWSVAATGGYTF
TRBV6-6	-	TRBJ1-4	TRBD1	TGTGCCAGCAGTTACCGGGACAGGGTTGAAAAACTGTTTTTT	CASSYRDRVEKLFF
TRBV28	once	TRBJ1-5	TRBD1	TGTGCCAGCAGTCCAACAGGGGGGAGCAATCAGCCCCAGCATTTT	CASSPTGGSNQPQHF
TRBV5-1	-	TRBJ1-2	-	TGCGCCAGCAGCGGGACTCAGCGGGGCTACACCTTC	CASSGTQRGYTF
TRBV5-4	-	TRBJ1-4	TRBD1	TGTGCCAGCAGGCGGGACAGAGCAAATGAAAAACTGTTTTTT	CASRRDRANEKLFF
TRBV4-1	-	TRBJ1-1	-	TGCGCCAGCAGCCAAGAGGCAGGGAGGGTCACTGAAGCTTTCTTT	CASSQEAGRVTEAFF
TRBV7-3	-	TRBJ1-2	TRBD1	TGTGCCAGCAGGTTAGGGGGCGCGGATCCCTATGGCTACACCTTC	CASRLGGADPYGYTF
TRBV7-2	-	TRBJ1-5	-	TGTGCCAGCAGCGTCTCGGGGGGCGGCAATCAGCCCCAGCATTTT	CASSVSGGGNQPQHF
TRBV28	-	TRBJ2-6	-	TGTGCCAGCAGTCGGTCCCCTCTAGAGGCCAACGTCCTGACTTTC	CASSRSPLEANVLTF
TRBV18	once	TRBJ1-4	TRBD1	TGTGCCAGCTCACGGAGGGGGCAGGATGAAAAACTGTTTTTT	CASSRRGQDEKLFF
TRBV9	-	TRBJ2-6	TRBD2	TGTGCCAGCAGCCCCCGGACTAGCGGGGCCTCTGGGGCCAACGTCCTGACTTTC	CASSPRTSGASGANVLTF
TRBV7-2	-	TRBJ2-7	TRBD1	TGTGCCAGCAGCTCTTTTCAGGGGGCCGAGCAGTACTTC	CASSSFQGAEQYF
TRBV5-1	once	TRBJ2-3	TRBD2	TGCGCCAGCAGCTGGCGGGCTAGCGGGGGACCGACCACCACAGATACGCAGTATTTT	CASSWRASGGPTTTDTQYF
TRBV11-2	-	TRBJ1-6	-	TGTGCCAGCAGCTTAGGGCAAGATTCACCCCTCCACTTT	CASSLGQDSPLHF
TRBV5-1	once	TRBJ1-1	-	TGCGCCAGCAGCTGGGGGGGGGCCGCCACTGAAGCTTTCTTT	CASSWGGAATEAFF
TRBV28	-	TRBJ2-2	-	TGTGCCAGCAGTTCTTACACCGGGGAGCTGTTTTTT	CASSSYTGELFF
TRBV5-5	-	TRBJ2-5	-	TGTGCCAGCAGCTTGGCGTCAGTCGAAGAGACCCAGTACTTC	CASSLASVEETQYF
TRBV19	-	TRBJ1-2	TRBD1	TGTGCCAGTATAAGGACAGGGGTTAACTATGGCTACACCTTC	CASIRTGVNYGYTF
TRBV19	-	TRBJ2-6	TRBD1	TGTGCCAGTAGGGGGACAGGGGGGCTGGCTGGGGCCAACGTCCTGACTTTC	CASRGTGGLAGANVLTF
TRBV7-9	-	TRBJ2-7	-	TGTGCCAGCACCCCCCTCACAGGGAATTTCCACGAGCAGTACTTC	CASTPLTGNFHEQYF
TRBV19	-	TRBJ1-2	-	TGTGCCAGTATTAATGGGGCAGGGCGATTCGCCGGCTACACCTTC	CASINGAGRFAGYTF
TRBV18	-	TRBJ2-5	-	TGTGCCAGCTCACACAACCAAGAGACCCAGTACTTC	CASSHNQETQYF
TRBV5-4	-	TRBJ1-6	-	TGTGCCAGCAGCTTGGGGCACAGGGTTACCTCACCCCTCCACTTT	CASSLGHRVTSPLHF